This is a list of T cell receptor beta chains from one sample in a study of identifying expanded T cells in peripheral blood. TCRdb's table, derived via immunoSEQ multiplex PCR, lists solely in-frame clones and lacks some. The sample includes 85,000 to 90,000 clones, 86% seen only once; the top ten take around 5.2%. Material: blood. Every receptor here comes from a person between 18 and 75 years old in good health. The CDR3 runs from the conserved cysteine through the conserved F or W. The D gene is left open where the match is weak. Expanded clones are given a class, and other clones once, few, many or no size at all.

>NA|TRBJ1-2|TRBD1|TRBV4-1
CASSYRTGSEVSYGYTF
TGCGCCAGCAGCTATAGGACAGGGAGTGAGGTTAGCTATGGCTACACCTTC
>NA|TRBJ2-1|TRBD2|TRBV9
CASSSGGGLSSYNEQFF
TGTGCCAGCAGCTCCGGGGGGGGTCTGAGCTCCTACAATGAGCAGTTCTTC
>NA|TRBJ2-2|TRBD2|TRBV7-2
CASSLVAGVTGELFF
TGTGCCAGCAGCTTAGTAGCGGGGGTTACCGGGGAGCTGTTTTTT
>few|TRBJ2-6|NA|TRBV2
CASSQDSSGANVLTF
TGTGCCAGCAGCCAGGACAGCTCTGGGGCCAACGTCCTGACTTTC
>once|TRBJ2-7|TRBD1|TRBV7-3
CASSLARDRGYEQYF
TGTGCCAGCAGCCTCGCCCGGGACAGGGGCTACGAGCAGTACTTC
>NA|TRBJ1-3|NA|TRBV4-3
CASSQEKGIGNTIYF
TGCGCCAGCAGCCAAGAAAAGGGGATTGGAAACACCATATATTTT
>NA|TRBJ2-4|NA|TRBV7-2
CASNQESAKNIQYF
TGTGCCAGCAATCAGGAGTCCGCCAAAAACATTCAGTACTTC
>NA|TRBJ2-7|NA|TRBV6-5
CASSYGGARYEQYF
TGTGCCAGCAGTTACGGTGGGGCTAGATACGAGCAGTACTTT
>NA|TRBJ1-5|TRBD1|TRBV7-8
CASSPGQGASNQPQHF
TGTGCCAGCAGCCCCGGACAGGGGGCGAGCAATCAGCCCCAGCATTTT
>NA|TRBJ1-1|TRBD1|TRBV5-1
CASTRTGMNTEAFF
TGCGCCAGCACGCGGACAGGGATGAACACTGAAGCTTTCTTT
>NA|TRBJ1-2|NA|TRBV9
CASSAPLGPRGYGYTF
TGTGCCAGCAGCGCCCCCCTGGGGCCCAGGGGCTATGGCTACACCTTC
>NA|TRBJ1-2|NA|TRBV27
CASSTRGPEGYGYTF
TGTGCCAGCAGTACCAGGGGTCCGGAGGGCTATGGCTACACCTTC
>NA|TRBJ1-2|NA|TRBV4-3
CASSQFKGSYGYTF
TGCGCCAGCAGCCAATTCAAAGGGTCCTATGGCTACACCTTC
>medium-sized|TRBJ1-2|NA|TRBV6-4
CASSNRTDLNYGYTF
TGTGCCAGCAGTAATCGGACAGACCTTAACTATGGCTACACCTTC
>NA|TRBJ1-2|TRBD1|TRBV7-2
CASSLPTGDGYTF
TGTGCCAGCAGCTTACCGACAGGGGATGGCTACACCTTC
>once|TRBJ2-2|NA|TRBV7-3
CASSFGGANTGELFF
TGTGCCAGCAGCTTCGGGGGAGCGAACACCGGGGAGCTGTTTTTT
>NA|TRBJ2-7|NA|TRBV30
CAWNKGGYGEQYF
TGTGCCTGGAATAAAGGGGGGTATGGCGAGCAGTACTTC
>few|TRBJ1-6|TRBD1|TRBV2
CASRQGAPLHF
TGTGCCAGCAGGCAGGGGGCACCCCTCCACTTT
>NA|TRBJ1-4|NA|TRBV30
CAWSEGTYEKLFF
TGTGCCTGGAGTGAAGGGACCTATGAAAAACTGTTTTTT
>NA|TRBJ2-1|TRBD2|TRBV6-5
CASRDIAGMFF
TGTGCCAGCAGGGACATAGCGGGGATGTTCTTC
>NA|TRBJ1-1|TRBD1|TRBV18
CASSRGQRNTEAFF
TGTGCCAGCTCACGGGGACAGCGGAACACTGAAGCTTTCTTT
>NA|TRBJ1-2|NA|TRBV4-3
CASSQEYSAGNAFYGYTF
TGCGCCAGCAGCCAAGAATACAGCGCCGGGAACGCATTCTATGGCTACACCTTC
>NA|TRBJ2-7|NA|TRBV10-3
CAISSNYEQYF
TGTGCCATCAGCTCAAACTACGAGCAGTACTTC
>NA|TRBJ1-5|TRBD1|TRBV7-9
CASSDSRDRAPESQPQHF
TGTGCCAGCAGCGATTCCCGGGACAGGGCCCCGGAAAGTCAGCCCCAGCATTTT
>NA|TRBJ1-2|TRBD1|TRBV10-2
CASSPGTANYGYTF
TGCGCCAGCAGCCCCGGGACAGCTAACTATGGCTACACCTTC
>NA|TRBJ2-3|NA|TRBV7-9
CASSLPQATDTQYF
TGTGCCAGCAGCTTACCCCAAGCAACAGATACGCAGTATTTT
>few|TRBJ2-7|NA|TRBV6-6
CASSYEGGYEQYF
TGTGCCAGCAGTTACGAGGGCGGCTACGAGCAGTACTTC
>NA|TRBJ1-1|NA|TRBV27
CASSFWMNTEAFF
TGTGCCAGCAGTTTCTGGATGAACACTGAAGCTTTCTTT
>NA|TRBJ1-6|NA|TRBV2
CAGQFSSYNSPLHF
TGTGCCGGACAGTTTAGCTCCTATAATTCACCCCTCCACTTT
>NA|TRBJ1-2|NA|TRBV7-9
CASEEGTYGYTF
TGTGCCAGCGAGGAGGGGACCTATGGCTACACCTTC
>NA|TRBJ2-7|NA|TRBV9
CASSDGRRYEQYF
TGTGCCAGCAGCGACGGTCGCCGCTACGAGCAGTACTTC
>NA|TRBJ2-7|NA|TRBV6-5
CASSFTSGIGKQYF
TGTGCCAGCAGTTTCACCAGCGGCATAGGGAAGCAGTACTTC
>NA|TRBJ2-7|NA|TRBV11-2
CASSAPGDGYEQYF
TGTGCCAGCAGCGCCCCAGGGGATGGCTACGAGCAGTACTTC
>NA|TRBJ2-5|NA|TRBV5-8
CASSLGQGGQETQYF
TGTGCCAGCAGCTTGGGTCAGGGTGGCCAAGAGACCCAGTACTTC
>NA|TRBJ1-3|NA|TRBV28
CASSLPGRHSGNTIYF
TGTGCCAGCAGTTTGCCGGGACGGCACTCTGGAAACACCATATATTTT
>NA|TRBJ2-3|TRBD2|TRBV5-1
CASSLENSGGALDTQYF
TGCGCCAGCAGCTTGGAAAATAGCGGGGGGGCGTTGGATACGCAGTATTTT
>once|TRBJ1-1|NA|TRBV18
CASSPPRPGVVNTEAFF
TGTGCCAGCTCACCTCCCCGACCAGGGGTCGTGAACACTGAAGCTTTCTTT
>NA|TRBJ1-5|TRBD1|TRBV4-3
CASSQDRGLDQPQHF
TGCGCCAGCAGCCAAGACAGGGGGCTAGATCAGCCCCAGCATTTT
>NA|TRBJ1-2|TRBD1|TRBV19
CASRDGQGGYGYTF
TGTGCCAGTCGAGACGGACAGGGGGGCTATGGCTACACCTTC
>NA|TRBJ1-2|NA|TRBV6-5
CASSYAGPREDGYTF
TGTGCCAGCAGTTACGCGGGCCCGCGGGAAGATGGCTACACCTTC
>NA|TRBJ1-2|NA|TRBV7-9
CASSLLSGYGYTF
TGTGCCAGCAGCTTACTGTCAGGCTATGGCTACACCTTC
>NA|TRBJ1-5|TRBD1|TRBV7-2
CASSIDRGGQPQHF
TGTGCCAGCAGCATCGACAGGGGAGGTCAGCCCCAGCATTTT
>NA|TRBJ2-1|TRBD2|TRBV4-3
CASSQETPLAGGPNEQFF
TGCGCCAGCAGCCAAGAGACCCCCCTAGCGGGGGGTCCAAATGAGCAGTTCTTC
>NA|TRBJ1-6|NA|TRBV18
CASSWGDNSPLHF
TGTGCCAGCTCGTGGGGGGATAATTCACCCCTCCACTTT
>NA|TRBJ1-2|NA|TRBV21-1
CASRGSHGTGRAGYTF
TGTGCCAGCAGAGGGTCTCACGGGACAGGGCGAGCGGGCTACACCTTC
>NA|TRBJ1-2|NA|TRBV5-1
CASSSGGSGGYTF
TGCGCCAGCAGCTCCGGGGGAAGTGGTGGCTACACCTTC
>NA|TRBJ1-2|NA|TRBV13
CASSLSYSGRLNYGYTF
TGTGCCAGCAGCTTATCTTACTCGGGCAGGCTGAACTATGGCTACACCTTC
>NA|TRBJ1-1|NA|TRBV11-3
CASRLDGMNTEAFF
TGTGCCAGCAGACTAGACGGGATGAACACTGAAGCTTTCTTT
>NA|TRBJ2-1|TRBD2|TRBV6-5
CASRLMGGRYNEQFF
TGTGCCAGCAGACTGATGGGGGGGAGGTACAATGAGCAGTTCTTC
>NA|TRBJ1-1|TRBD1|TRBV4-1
CASSQVHRGNTEAFF
TGCGCCAGCAGCCAAGTTCACAGGGGCAACACTGAAGCTTTCTTT
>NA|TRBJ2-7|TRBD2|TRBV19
CASSPVTGTSGGPATYEQYF
TGTGCCAGTAGCCCCGTCACCGGGACTAGCGGGGGGCCTGCAACCTACGAGCAGTACTTC
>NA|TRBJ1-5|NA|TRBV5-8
CASSLGVNSNQPQHF
TGTGCCAGCAGCTTGGGGGTAAATAGCAATCAGCCCCAGCATTTT
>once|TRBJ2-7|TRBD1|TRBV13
CASSLGGTGAYEQYF
TGTGCCAGCAGCTTAGGAGGGACAGGGGCCTACGAGCAGTACTTC
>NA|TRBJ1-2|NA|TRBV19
CASSIKGGGYTF
TGTGCCAGTAGTATAAAGGGTGGCGGCTACACCTTC
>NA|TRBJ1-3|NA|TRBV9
CASSHSTPGNTIYF
TGTGCCAGCAGCCATTCGACGCCTGGAAACACCATATATTTT
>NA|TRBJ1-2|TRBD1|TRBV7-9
CASSSAGGHSF
TGTGCCAGCAGCTCAGCAGGGGGCCACTCCTTC
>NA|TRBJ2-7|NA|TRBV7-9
CASSLSGTFYEQYF
TGTGCCAGCAGCTTATCAGGCACCTTTTACGAGCAGTACTTC
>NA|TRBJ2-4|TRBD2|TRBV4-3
CASSQVTVTSGNKNIQYF
TGCGCCAGCAGCCAAGTTACCGTAACTAGCGGGAACAAAAACATTCAGTACTTC
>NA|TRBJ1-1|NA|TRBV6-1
CASSEPAMNTEAFF
TGTGCCAGCAGTGAACCGGCCATGAACACTGAAGCTTTCTTT